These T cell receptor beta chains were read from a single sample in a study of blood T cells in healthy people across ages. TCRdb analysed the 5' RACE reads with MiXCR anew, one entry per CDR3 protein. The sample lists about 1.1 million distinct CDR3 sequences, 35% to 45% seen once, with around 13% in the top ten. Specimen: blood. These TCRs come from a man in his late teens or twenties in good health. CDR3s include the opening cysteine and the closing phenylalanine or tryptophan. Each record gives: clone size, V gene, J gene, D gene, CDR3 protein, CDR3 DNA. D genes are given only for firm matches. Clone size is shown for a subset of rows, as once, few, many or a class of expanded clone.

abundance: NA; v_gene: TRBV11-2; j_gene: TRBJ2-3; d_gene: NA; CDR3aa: CASSLEYLTDTQYF; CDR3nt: TGTGCCAGCAGCTTAGAATACCTCACAGATACGCAGTATTTT
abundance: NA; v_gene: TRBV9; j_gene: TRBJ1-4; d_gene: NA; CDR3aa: CASSVDQFATNEKLFF; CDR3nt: TGTGCCAGCAGCGTAGATCAGTTCGCAACTAATGAAAAACTGTTTTTT
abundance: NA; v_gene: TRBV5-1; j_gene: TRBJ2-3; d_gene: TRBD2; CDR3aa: CASSPGRGITDTQYF; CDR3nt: TGCGCCAGCAGCCCAGGGCGGGGGATCACAGATACGCAGTATTTT
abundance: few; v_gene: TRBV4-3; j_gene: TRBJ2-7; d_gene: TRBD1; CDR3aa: CASSQARNRGIDYEQYF; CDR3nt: TGCGCCAGCAGCCAGGCTAGAAACAGGGGGATTGATTACGAGCAGTACTTC
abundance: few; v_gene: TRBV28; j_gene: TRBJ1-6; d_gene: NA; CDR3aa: CASKGPDNSPLHF; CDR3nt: TGTGCCAGCAAGGGACCGGATAATTCACCCCTCCACTTT
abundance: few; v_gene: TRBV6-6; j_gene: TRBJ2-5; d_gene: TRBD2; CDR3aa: CASTRNLAGGQETQYF; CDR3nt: TGTGCTAGCACCAGAAATCTAGCGGGGGGGCAAGAGACCCAGTACTTC
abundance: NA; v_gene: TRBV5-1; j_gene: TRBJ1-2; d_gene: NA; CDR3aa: CASSLVASQEGGYTF; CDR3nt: TGCGCCAGCAGCTTGGTGGCATCTCAGGAGGGTGGCTACACCTTC
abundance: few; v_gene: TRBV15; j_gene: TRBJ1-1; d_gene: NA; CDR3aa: CATSGGIGNTEAFF; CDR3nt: TGTGCCACCAGCGGGGGGATCGGGAACACTGAAGCTTTCTTT
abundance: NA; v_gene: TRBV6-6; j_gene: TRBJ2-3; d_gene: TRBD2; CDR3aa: CASSDGGADTQYF; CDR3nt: TGTGCCAGCAGTGACGGGGGGGCAGATACGCAGTATTTT
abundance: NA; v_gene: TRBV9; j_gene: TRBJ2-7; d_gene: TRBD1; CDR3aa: CASSVARDRAEYNEQYF; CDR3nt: TGTGCCAGCAGCGTAGCTCGCGACAGGGCTGAATACAATGAGCAGTACTTC
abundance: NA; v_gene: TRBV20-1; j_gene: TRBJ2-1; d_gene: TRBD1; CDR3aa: CSAWTGGEVRASYNEQFF; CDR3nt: TGCAGTGCTTGGACAGGGGGCGAAGTACGAGCCTCCTACAATGAGCAGTTCTTC
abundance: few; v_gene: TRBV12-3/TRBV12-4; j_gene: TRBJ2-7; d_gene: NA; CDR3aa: CASGSQAYEQYF; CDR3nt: TGTGCCAGCGGGTCGCAGGCCTACGAGCAGTACTTC
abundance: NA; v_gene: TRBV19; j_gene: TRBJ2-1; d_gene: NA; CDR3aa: CASSIPPRYNEQFF; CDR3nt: TGTGCCAGTAGTATCCCCCCACGCTACAATGAGCAGTTCTTC
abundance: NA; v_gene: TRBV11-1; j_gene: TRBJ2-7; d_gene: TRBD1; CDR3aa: CASGSSHRGYEQYF; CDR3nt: TGTGCCAGCGGCTCAAGTCACAGGGGTTACGAGCAGTACTTC
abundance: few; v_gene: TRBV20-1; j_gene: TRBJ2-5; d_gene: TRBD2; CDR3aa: CSASPLAGEVETQYF; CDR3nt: TGCAGTGCTTCTCCCTTAGCGGGGGAGGTGGAGACCCAGTACTTC
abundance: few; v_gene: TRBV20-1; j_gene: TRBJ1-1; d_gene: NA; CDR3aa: CSARPTVVTEAFF; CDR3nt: TGCAGTGCTAGACCTACCGTGGTCACTGAAGCTTTCTTT
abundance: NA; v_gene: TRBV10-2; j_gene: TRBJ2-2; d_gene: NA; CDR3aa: CASSRERASNTGELFF; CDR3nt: TGCGCCAGCAGCCGTGAGCGGGCCTCGAACACCGGGGAGCTGTTTTTT
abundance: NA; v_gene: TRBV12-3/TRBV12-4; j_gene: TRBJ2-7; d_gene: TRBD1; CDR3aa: CASSAHRGVGYEQYF; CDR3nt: TGTGCCAGCAGCGCTCACAGGGGGGTGGGCTACGAGCAGTACTTC
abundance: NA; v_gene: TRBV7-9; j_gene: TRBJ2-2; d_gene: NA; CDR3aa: CASSSTERQGGTGELFF; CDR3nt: TGTGCCAGCAGTTCCACGGAGCGGCAGGGTGGGACCGGGGAGCTGTTTTTT
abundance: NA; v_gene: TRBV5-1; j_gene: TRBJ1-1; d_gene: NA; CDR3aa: CASTLGTWGAEAFF; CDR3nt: TGCGCCAGCACACTCGGTACCTGGGGAGCTGAAGCTTTCTTT
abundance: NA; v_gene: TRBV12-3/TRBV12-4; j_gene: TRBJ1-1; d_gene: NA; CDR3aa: CATAGPSEAFF; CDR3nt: TGTGCCACCGCGGGCCCTTCGGAAGCTTTCTTT
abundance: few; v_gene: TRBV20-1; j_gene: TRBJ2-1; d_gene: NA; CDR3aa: CSAREPSRPEQFF; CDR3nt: TGCAGTGCTAGAGAACCTAGCAGGCCTGAGCAGTTCTTC
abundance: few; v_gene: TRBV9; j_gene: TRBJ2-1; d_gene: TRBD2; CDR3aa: CASSVGLALKYNEQFF; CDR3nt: TGTGCCAGCAGCGTTGGACTAGCACTCAAATACAATGAGCAGTTCTTC
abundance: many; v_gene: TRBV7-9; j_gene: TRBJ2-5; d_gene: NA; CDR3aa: CASSLEFGGQETQYF; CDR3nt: TGTGCCAGCAGCTTAGAGTTTGGGGGCCAAGAGACCCAGTACTTC
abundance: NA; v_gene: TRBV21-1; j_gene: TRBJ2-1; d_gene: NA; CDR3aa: CASSKAPGITYNEQFF; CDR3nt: TGTGCCAGCAGCAAAGCCCCAGGGATAACCTACAATGAGCAGTTCTTC
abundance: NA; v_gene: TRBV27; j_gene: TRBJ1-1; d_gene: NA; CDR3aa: CASLPGPLMNTEAFF; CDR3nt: TGTGCCAGCTTACCGGGCCCCTTAATGAACACTGAGGCTTTCTTT
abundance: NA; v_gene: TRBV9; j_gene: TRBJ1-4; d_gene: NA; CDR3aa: CASSPRGRGRGNEKLFF; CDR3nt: TGTGCCAGCAGCCCTCGGGGGAGGGGCAGAGGGAATGAAAAACTGTTTTTT
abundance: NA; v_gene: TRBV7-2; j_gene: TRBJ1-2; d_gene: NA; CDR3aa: CASSFQGIYGYTF; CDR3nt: TGTGCCAGCAGCTTTCAGGGGATTTATGGCTACACCTTC
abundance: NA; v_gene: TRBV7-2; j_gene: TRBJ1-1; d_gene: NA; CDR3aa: CASSLMGDMEAFF; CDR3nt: TGTGCCAGCAGCTTAATGGGGGACATGGAAGCTTTCTTT
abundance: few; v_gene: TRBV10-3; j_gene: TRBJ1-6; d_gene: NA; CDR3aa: CAIQGLSSPLHF; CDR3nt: TGTGCCATCCAGGGTCTCAGTTCACCCCTCCACTTT
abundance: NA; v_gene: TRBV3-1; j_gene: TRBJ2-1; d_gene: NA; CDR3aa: CAGSPGADEQFF; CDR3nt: TGTGCCGGCAGCCCAGGTGCTGATGAGCAGTTCTTC
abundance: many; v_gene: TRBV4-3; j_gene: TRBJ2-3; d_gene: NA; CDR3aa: CASSQGGPSTDTQYF; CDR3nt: TGCGCCAGCAGCCAAGGGGGACCGAGCACAGATACGCAGTATTTT
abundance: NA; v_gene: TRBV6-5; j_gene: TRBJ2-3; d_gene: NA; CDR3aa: CASSYSFGGRTDTQYF; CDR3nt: TGTGCCAGCAGTTACTCTTTTGGGGGTCGCACAGATACGCAGTATTTT
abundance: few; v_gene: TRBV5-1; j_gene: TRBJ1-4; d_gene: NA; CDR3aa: CASSEEARANEKLFF; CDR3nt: TGCGCCAGCAGCGAGGAGGCCCGGGCTAATGAAAAACTGTTTTTT
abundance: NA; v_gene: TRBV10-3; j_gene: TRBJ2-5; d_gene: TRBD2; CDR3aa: CAISEGWEAGSPSGTQYF; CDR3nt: TGTGCCATCAGTGAGGGGTGGGAAGCGGGGTCCCCCTCAGGGACCCAGTACTTC
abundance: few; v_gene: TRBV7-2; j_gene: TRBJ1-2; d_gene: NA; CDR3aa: CASSLVPGDAYGYTF; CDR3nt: TGTGCCAGCAGCTTAGTTCCCGGGGATGCCTATGGCTACACCTTC
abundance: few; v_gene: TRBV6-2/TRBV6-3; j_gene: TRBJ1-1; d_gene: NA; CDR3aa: CASSYIGGQGEAFF; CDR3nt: TGTGCCAGCAGTTACATCGGGGGGCAGGGAGAAGCTTTCTTT
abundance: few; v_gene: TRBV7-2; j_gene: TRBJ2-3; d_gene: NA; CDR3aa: CASSLVTGASTDTQYF; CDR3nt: TGTGCCAGCAGCTTAGTAACGGGGGCTAGCACAGATACGCAGTATTTT
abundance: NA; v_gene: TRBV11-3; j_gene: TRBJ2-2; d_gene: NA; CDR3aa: CASSLIGGSTGELFF; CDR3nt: TGTGCCAGCAGCTTAATCGGTGGGAGCACCGGGGAGCTGTTTTTT